This T cell receptor beta chain was found in a study of T cells expressing NK-cell markers (dated by TCRdb to 2019 to 2021). Background for the entire study: TCR beta-chain repertoires were profiled in sorted CD3+CD56+NKG2C+, CD3+CD56+NKG2C- and CD3+CD56-NKG2C+ T-cell subsets from several donors. Among the eight sequenced donors, seven were HCMV-seropositive and one was HCMV-seronegative. All eight donors whose samples were sequenced were randomly selected healthy volunteers, three of them men and five women. Libraries were sequenced as 2 x 150 bp reads on Illumina HiSeq 2000/2500, MiSeq or NextSeq.

A commercial ELISA kit detecting HCMV-specific IgG in serum was used to determine HCMV serostatus. Ficoll density gradient centrifugation was used to isolate peripheral blood mononuclear cells from blood. A remark on this clonotype: Its binding antigen is unknown.

Sequenced using an Illumina HiSeq 2000. TCR beta cDNA libraries were made by 5'RACE template switching that added a universal primer site and unique molecular identifiers. Synthesis of cDNA was primed from the TCR beta constant segment and was followed by two consecutive PCR amplification steps. The published analysis was carried out like this. MIGEC was used to demultiplex reads and group reads by UMI, and MiTCR was used to assemble and quantify clonotypes. Only TCR cDNA sequences supported by at least two reads were kept to exclude erroneous sequences. The tcR package was used for downstream repertoire analysis, with clonotypes matched between fractions based on CDR3 nucleotide sequence plus V segment. Antigen specificity was annotated against VDJdb with VDJmatch, allowing one amino acid substitution in CDR3. Through TCRdb reprocessing, the reads give one entry per CDR3 protein sequence; DNA is omitted. The V and J calls, along with clone size, are taken from TCRdb and not from the paper's own processing. The record for this sample contains 300,000 or so distinct CDR3 sequences. Of the sample, about 4% is held by the ten largest clones.

General study outcomes and caveats: It remained unclear whether the expanded NKG2C-expressing T cell clones were specific for HCMV antigens. Those dominant clonotypes were again the most abundant among CD3+CD56-NKG2C+ cells in several donors, at about 25-60.1%. For six donors, the dominant CD3+CD56+NKG2C+ clonotypes were among the top 10 CD8+ clonotypes and accounted for about 1.0-8% of CD8+ T cells.

The CDR3 spans 16 residues, from the cysteine through the phenylalanine. No nucleotide data were recorded. The sample was blood T cells: a sorted CD56 or NKG2C T cell subset, CD4+ or CD8+ T cells, or bulk PBMC T cells (not recorded which). This sequence uses TRBV12-3 or TRBV12-4 and TRBJ2-7; TCRdb calls TRBD2, which cannot be checked without DNA. The origin of this receptor is a woman aged 18 to 69 in good health. The CDR3 amino acid sequence is: CASRPRAGTYSYEQYF.